Following are 17 T cell receptor beta chains from one sample sequenced in a study of T-cell memory formation after mild COVID-19. Each CDR3 protein gets one entry after TCRdb re-called the 5' RACE reads with MiXCR. The data show 200,000 or so distinct CDR3 sequences, more than 8% seen once. Sequencing was performed on PBMCs or a T cell subset sorted from them (not recorded which). The origin of the receptors is a man between 18 and 29 years old who had mild COVID-19 (a few samples of this study predate the infection). Cell type and time point are not known.

The sample holds a few counts of this clonotype. The V call is TRBV20-1, the J call TRBJ2-3; 10 bases align to TRBD2. CDR1 and CDR2 (germline): DFQATT, SNEGSKA (reference sequence). V was pared by 2 bases and J by 6 bases, with 2 bases of the junction left unmatched. This CDR3 is built from 13 residues. The CDR3 sequence: CSARRSGGDTQYF. CDR3 DNA sequence: TGCAGTGCTAGACGTAGCGGGGGGGATACGCAGTATTTT.

This clonotype was picked up a small number of times. The chain recombines TRBV6-4 with TRBJ2-3; no definite D call. Trimming took 8 bases from V and 0 from J, leaving 12 bases between them. The CDR3 is made up of 14 amino acids. Looked up from germline, CDR1 is MRHNA and CDR2 is SNTAGT. CDR3 sequence reads: CASRAAPSTDTQYF. The CDR3 DNA reads as TGTGCCAGCCGGGCGGCCCCTAGCACAGATACGCAGTATTTT.

This clonotype appeared a few times. The chain is built from TRBV7-2 and TRBJ1-5; 7 bases match TRBD1. The V gene end was trimmed by 5 bases and the J gene end by 7 bases; junction bases not matched to a gene: 8. There are 14 residues in the CDR3. Looked up from germline, CDR1 is SGHTA and CDR2 is FQGNSA. CDR3 sequence: CASSRNQGEQPQHF. CDR3 in DNA: TGTGCCAGCAGCCGTAATCAGGGGGAGCAGCCCCAGCATTTT.

This clonotype was detected many times. This chain uses TRBV7-9 with TRBJ1-3, with unresolved D. This CDR3 is built from 12 residues. Trimming removed 1 base at V and 4 bases at J, with 2 bases between. The germline gives CDR1 SEHNR, CDR2 FQNEAQ (reference sequence). The CDR3 is CASSLEGNTIYF. For the CDR3, the DNA is TGTGCCAGCAGCTTAGAGGGAAACACCATATATTTT.

The chain uses TRBV12-3 or TRBV12-4 and TRBJ1-1; 11 positions match TRBD1. The J segment lost 5 bases and the V segment lost 6 bases, leaving 5 bases of the junction unmatched. The CDR3 extends over 14 amino acids. CDR3 region: CASRRTGGTTEAFF. In nucleotides, the CDR3 is TGTGCCAGCAGAAGGACAGGGGGCACTACTGAAGCTTTCTTT.

This clonotype occurred a few times. For the CDR3, the DNA is TGCAGTGCTAGGTACAATGAAAAACTGTTTTTT. Translation: CSARYNEKLFF. The V and J genes are TRBV20-1 and TRBJ1-4; no clear D gene. Germline V CDR1 and CDR2: DFQATT, SNEGSKA (reference sequence). The CDR3 has 11 amino acids. Trimming cost V 3 bases and J 5 bases, with 4 bases left between them.

Many counts were recorded for this clonotype. The chain joins TRBV20-1 to TRBJ1-2, with D maybe TRBD1 (5 bases). The V gene's germline CDR1 is DFQATT and CDR2 SNEGSKA (reference sequence). V lost 1 base, J lost 0 bases, and 9 bases lay in between. This CDR3 has 14 residues. The CDR3 DNA reads TGCAGTGCTAGAGTTGGGGGTTCTAACTATGGCTACACCTTC. This encodes CSARVGGSNYGYTF.

There are many counts of this clonotype. This chain uses TRBV7-9 with TRBJ2-5; tentative D call: TRBD1 (6 bases). The CDR3 consists of 17 residues. Germline values: CDR1 SEHNR, CDR2 FQNEAQ (reference sequence). Between the trimmed V and J ends, which lost 3 bases and 5 bases, there was a span of 22 bases. In nucleotides, the CDR3 is TGTGCCAGCAGCTTTCCGAGACAGGACCCCCTCAGGGAGACCCAGTACTTC. It codes for CASSFPRQDPLRETQYF.

This chain joins TRBV11-2 and TRBJ1-1; no clear D gene. Trimming shortened V by 7 bases and J by 0 bases, and 9 bases separated the two germline ends. The CDR3 loop spans 13 amino acids. CDR1 SGHAT and CDR2 FQNNGV come from the germline V gene. DNA for the CDR3: TGTGCCAGCAATAGTCAGATGAACACTGAAGCTTTCTTT. Amino acid sequence: CASNSQMNTEAFF.

This chain links TRBV12-3 or TRBV12-4 with TRBJ1-4; D gene uncertain. This CDR3 has 11 residues. V was trimmed by 2 bases and J by 8 bases, leaving 3 bases between them. CDR3: CASSLREKLFF. CDR3 sequence (DNA): TGTGCCAGCAGTTTACGGGAAAAACTGTTTTTT.

This chain connects TRBV4-1 to TRBJ2-7; D not certain. V lost 4 bases and J lost 4, with 20 bases in between. Per the germline V gene, CDR1 is MGHRA and CDR2 is YSYEKL. This CDR3 region has 16 residues. The CDR3 DNA is TGCGCCAGCAGCCCAGACCGGGCCCTAGGTCAATACGAGCAGTACTTC. Residues: CASSPDRALGQYEQYF.

This chain links TRBV7-9 with TRBJ2-5, with D tentatively TRBD1 (6 bases). This CDR3 is 15 amino acids long. The germline gives CDR1 SEHNR, CDR2 FQNEAQ (reference sequence). V was clipped by 5 bases and J by 7 bases, with 20 bases between them. The CDR3 DNA reads as TGTGCCAGCAGCCCACGGGACACTCACTTGGGGACCCAGTACTTC. Translated, it gives CASSPRDTHLGTQYF. Based on the CDR3 plus reference TRBV7-9 and TRBJ2-5, the full variable domain is DTGVSQNPRHKITKRGQNVTFRCDPISEHNRLYWYRQTLGQGPEFLTYFQNEAQLEKSRLLSDRFSAERPKGSFSTLEIQRTEQGDSAMYLCASSPRDTHLGTQYFGPGTRLLVL.

This clonotype came up many times. CDR3 nucleotides: TGCGCCAGCAGCCCCGCCGGGACTAGCGGGGGTAGCCAAGAGACCCAGTACTTC. Protein sequence: CASSPAGTSGGSQETQYF. The chain employs TRBV5-1 and TRBJ2-5; 14 bases match TRBD2. Germline CDR1 SGHRS, CDR2 YFSETQ. The CDR3 covers 18 residues. V trimming: 4 bases; J trimming: 1 base; junction bases outside the gene matches: 9.

The chain uses TRBV9 and TRBJ2-7; D is uncertain. Trimming took 0 bases from V and 0 from J, leaving 10 bases between them. In germline, CDR1 is SGDLS, CDR2 YYNGEE. The CDR3 extends over 15 amino acids. The CDR3 bases are TGTGCCAGCAGCGTAGATCGCCGGAGCTCCTACGAGCAGTACTTC. It is translated as CASSVDRRSSYEQYF.

A few counts support this clonotype. V is TRBV7-2 and J is TRBJ1-2; maybe TRBD1 (5 bases). The CDR3 is made up of 12 amino acids. Trimming stripped 3 bases from V and 4 bases from J, with 6 bases between. Germline loops: CDR1 SGHTA, CDR2 FQGNSA. The CDR3 reads CASSFRGYGYTF. CDR3 bases: TGTGCCAGCAGCTTTAGGGGCTATGGCTACACCTTC.

This chain joins TRBV28 and TRBJ2-3; D gene unclear. Germline V gives CDR1 MDHEN, CDR2 SYDVKM. CDR3 length equals 12 residues. V was shortened by 6 bases and J by 1 base, with 5 bases between the two germline ends. CDR3 residues: CASRTGTDTQYF. As DNA, the CDR3 is TGTGCCAGCAGGACCGGCACAGATACGCAGTATTTT.

The table lists this clonotype with a few counts. This chain connects TRBV5-1 to TRBJ2-1; 7 nucleotides match TRBD2. V gave up 1 base and J gave up 10 bases; unmatched junction bases: 5. CDR1 and CDR2 (germline): SGHRS, YFSETQ. The CDR3 covers 13 residues. This chain's CDR3 is CASSLRGVDEQFF. CDR3 in DNA: TGCGCCAGCAGCTTGCGGGGGGTGGACGAGCAGTTCTTC.